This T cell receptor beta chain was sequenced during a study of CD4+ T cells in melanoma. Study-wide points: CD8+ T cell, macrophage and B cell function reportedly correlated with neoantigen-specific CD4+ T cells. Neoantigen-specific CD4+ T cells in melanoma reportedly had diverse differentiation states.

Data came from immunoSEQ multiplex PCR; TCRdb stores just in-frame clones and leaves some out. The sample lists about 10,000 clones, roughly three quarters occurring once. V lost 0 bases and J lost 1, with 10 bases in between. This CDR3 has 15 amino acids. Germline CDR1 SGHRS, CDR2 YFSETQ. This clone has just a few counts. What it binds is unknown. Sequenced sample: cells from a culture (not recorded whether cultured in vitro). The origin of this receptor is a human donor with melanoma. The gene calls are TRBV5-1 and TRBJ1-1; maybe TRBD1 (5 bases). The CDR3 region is CASSLVGVTNTEAFF. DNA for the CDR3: TGCGCCAGCAGCTTGGTAGGGGTCACGAACACTGAAGCTTTCTTT. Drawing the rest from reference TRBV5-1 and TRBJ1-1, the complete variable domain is KAGVTQTPRYLIKTRGQQVTLSCSPISGHRSVSWYQQTPGQGLQFLFEYFSETQRNKGNFPGRFSGRQFSNSRSEMNVSTLELGDSALYLCASSLVGVTNTEAFFGQGTRLTVV.